This TCR beta chain was identified during a study of blood T cell repertoires in COVID-19. Study background: Acute and convalescent COVID-19 samples came from the United States, Italy and Spain. PBMCs, B-cell-depleted T cells, or T cells were the source of the cDNA or gDNA that made up the material.

CDR3 length: 15 amino acids. CDR1 and CDR2 (germline): DFQATT, SNEGSKA (reference sequence). Between the trimmed V and J ends, which lost 3 bases and 0 bases, there was a span of 9 bases. In the source study's methods: It was from reference gene primer amplification that nucleated cell counts were estimated. Data came from immunoSEQ multiplex PCR; TCRdb stores just in-frame clones and leaves some out. The V and J calls and clone size come from that table; D and trimming were worked out from the DNA. This sample has 50,000 to 60,000 clones, with roughly four fifths found just once. The sequence derives from a human donor in a cohort sampled during active or convalescent COVID-19. V and J are TRBV20-1 and TRBJ1-6; TRBD1 is a possible D gene (6 bases). Sequenced material: peripheral blood. DNA of the CDR3: TGCAGTGCTAGTGGGGGCCTCTCCTATAATTCACCCCTCCACTTT. As protein: CSASGGLSYNSPLHF.